This T cell receptor (beta chain) was identified in a study of shared clonotypes between healthy human individuals. Study-level information: Used for every donor were three CD4 naive, three CD4 memory, two CD8 naive and one CD8 memory plate. Study-wide points: Estimated richness values were generally larger in naive subsets than in memory subsets.

Terminally differentiated effector memory CD45RA+ cells were excluded by CCR7 positive selection of CD45RO-negative cells. With respect to this clone: Its target is not known.

J lost 0 bases, V lost 2 bases, and 7 bases had no gene match. This CDR3 has 17 amino acids. Germline CDR1 is SGHKS and CDR2 is YYEKEE (reference sequence). Measured with immunoSEQ multiplex PCR; TCRdb has only the in-frame clones, and not every one. Altogether more than 600,000 clones are present, about 91% being singletons, with the ten largest covering 24%. The TCR was taken from a man aged 25-45 years in good health. This rearrangement joins TRBV5-5 to TRBJ2-7; 11 bases line up with TRBD2. The material sequenced was naive CD8+ T cells sorted from blood. CDR3 DNA sequence: TGTGCCAGCAGCTTTGGACTAGCGGGTTCAAGCTCCTACGAGCAGTACTTC. It translates to CASSFGLAGSSSYEQYF.